These 20 T cell receptor beta chains were sequenced from one sample in a study of blood T cell repertoires in COVID-19. Profiling relied on immunoSEQ multiplex PCR, and the TCRdb table lists in-frame clones only, not all of them. The sample holds 180,000 or so clones; roughly 88% are singletons and the top ten take about 4%. Material for sequencing was peripheral blood. These receptors originate from a woman aged 25 to 39 with acute or convalescent COVID-19.

The chain employs TRBV7-9 and TRBJ2-3, with 8 nucleotides matching TRBD1. J gave up 0 bases and V 4 bases, and 6 bases lay outside the gene matches. Germline loops: CDR1 SEHNR, CDR2 FQNEAQ (reference sequence). The CDR3 length is 16 residues. The CDR3 loop is CASSYRQGSSTDTQYF. DNA for the CDR3: TGTGCCAGCAGCTATCGACAGGGGTCTAGCACAGATACGCAGTATTTT.

This chain uses TRBV7-9 with TRBJ1-1; D is unclear. Trimming cost V 1 base and J 1 base, with 4 bases left between them. CDR3 length: 13 residues. Germline values: CDR1 SEHNR, CDR2 FQNEAQ (reference sequence). The CDR3 DNA reads as TGTGCCAGCAGCTTAGGAGAGAACACTGAAGCTTTCTTT. It yields the protein CASSLGENTEAFF.

V gene TRBV5-6 combines with J gene TRBJ2-7; no firm D call. V was pared by 4 bases and J by 4 bases, with 18 bases between. CDR3 length: 15 amino acids. Per germline, CDR1 SGHDT and CDR2 YYEEEE. CDR3 loop: CASSPFRNAAYEQYF. The CDR3 DNA is TGTGCCAGCAGCCCCTTTAGAAATGCTGCTTACGAGCAGTACTTC.

The chain carries TRBV12-5 and TRBJ2-2, with 14 bases lining up with TRBD2. The germline V gene has CDR1 LGHNT and CDR2 FRNRAP. The CDR3 totals 15 residues. V shed 5 bases and J 6 bases; nucleotides not matched to a gene: 2. DNA of the CDR3: TGTGCTAGTGGTGGGACTAGCGGGAGTCCCGGGGAGCTGTTTTTT. Residues: CASGGTSGSPGELFF.

The chain couples TRBV29-1 to TRBJ2-5; possibly TRBD1 for D (6 bases). CDR3 size: 12 residues. Per germline, CDR1 SQVTM and CDR2 ANQGSEA. V was trimmed by 4 bases and J by 2 bases, leaving 8 bases between them. The DNA of the CDR3 is TGCAGCGTTGCAGGGGCTCAAGAGACCCAGTACTTC. Protein: CSVAGAQETQYF.

J is TRBJ2-1 and V is TRBV7-2; TRBD2 aligns across 9 bases. J lost 7 bases, V lost 3 bases, and 7 bases had no gene match. The CDR3 covers 15 residues. Germline loops: CDR1 SGHTA, CDR2 FQGNSA. DNA for the CDR3: TGTGCCAGCAGCTTTCGGCTAGCGGGAAATAATGAGCAGTTCTTC. Translated, it gives CASSFRLAGNNEQFF.

The genes are TRBV29-1 and TRBJ2-4; tentatively, D is TRBD2 (5 bases). The length of the CDR3 is 13 residues. The V end was cut by 7 bases, the J end by 8 bases, with 18 bases between. Germline CDR1 is SQVTM and CDR2 is ANQGSEA. The CDR3 region is CSGLDPNGDIQYF. DNA for the CDR3: TGCAGCGGTCTAGACCCAAACGGGGACATTCAGTACTTC.

The chain joins TRBV30 to TRBJ1-4, with 11 positions matching TRBD1. Unmatched junction bases numbered 8, after V lost 5 bases and J lost 3 bases. This CDR3 contains 16 residues. Germline assignment: CDR1 GTSNPN and CDR2 SVGIG (reference sequence). In nucleotides, the CDR3 is TGTGCCTGGTGGACAGGGGGCAAAGGAGCTAATGAAAAACTGTTTTTT. It encodes CAWWTGGKGANEKLFF.

The chain combines TRBV6-2 or TRBV6-3 with TRBJ2-3; D perhaps matches TRBD2 (6 bases). This CDR3 region has 14 residues. V dropped 2 bases and J dropped 4 bases, with 10 bases sitting between them. From germline, CDR1 is MNHEY and CDR2 SVGEGT. CDR3 in amino acids: CASSYLTSADTQYF. For the CDR3, the DNA is TGTGCCAGCAGTTACCTGACTAGTGCAGATACGCAGTATTTT.

J is TRBJ2-7 and V is TRBV20-1, with no clear D. Trimming left V 3 bases short and J 3 bases short, with 12 bases between. Looked up from germline, CDR1 is DFQATT and CDR2 is SNEGSKA (reference sequence). There are 13 residues in the CDR3. In DNA form, the CDR3 reads TGCAGTGCTAGTCCGTCGCCTAGCTACGAGCAGTACTTC. It specifies CSASPSPSYEQYF.

The sample holds one count of this clone. The chain links TRBV28 to TRBJ2-5; TRBD2 matches at 10 bases. V was clipped by 4 bases and J by 5 bases; unmatched bases: 25. Germline CDR1 is MDHEN and CDR2 is SYDVKM. The CDR3 extends over 21 amino acids. CDR3 sequence reads: CASSSPSTGFSGRPLGETQYF. The CDR3 DNA follows: TGTGCCAGCAGTTCCCCCTCGACCGGATTTAGCGGGAGGCCTCTCGGGGAGACCCAGTACTTC. The full variable domain, with the rest looked up from reference TRBV28 and TRBJ2-5, is DVKVTQSSRYLVKRTGEKVFLECVQDMDHENMFWYRQDPGLGLRLIYFSYDVKMKEKGDIPEGYSVSREKKERFSLILESASTNQTSMYLCASSSPSTGFSGRPLGETQYFGPGTRLLVL.

This clone was seen more than once but under ten times. The chain uses TRBV6-6 and TRBJ2-7; TRBD1 agrees at 8 bases. Losses at the gene ends were 2 bases for V and 11 bases for J; bases not matched to a gene: 5. The germline V gene encodes CDR1 MNHNY and CDR2 SVGAGI (reference sequence). This CDR3 is 12 amino acids long. Here the CDR3 reads CASSYTDREEYF. CDR3 coding DNA: TGTGCCAGCAGTTACACGGACAGGGAGGAGTACTTC.

The chain has TRBV5-1 and TRBJ2-1; 12 bases line up with TRBD1. Germline CDR1 SGHRS, CDR2 YFSETQ. The CDR3 length is 23 residues. The trim removed 4 bases at V and 2 bases at J, leaving 25 bases unmatched. This chain's CDR3 is CASSLPGTGGTDPGLATYNEQFF. In nucleotides, the CDR3 is TGCGCCAGCAGCCTACCAGGGACAGGGGGCACTGATCCGGGACTAGCCACCTACAATGAGCAGTTCTTC.

This clone was recorded a few times. This chain uses TRBV25-1 with TRBJ1-4; D unresolved. The CDR3 spans 13 residues. With 4 bases removed from V and 7 bases from J, the gap between germline ends came to 10 bases. Looked up from germline, CDR1 is MGHDK and CDR2 is SYGVNS. In nucleotides, the CDR3 is TGTGCCAGCAGTGGTGCAGGTGGTGAAAAACTGTTTTTT. This sequence encodes CASSGAGGEKLFF.

This rearrangement joins TRBV28 to TRBJ2-7; possibly TRBD1 for D (5 bases). CDR3 length: 15 residues. The V end lost 2 bases, the J end lost 3 bases, and 14 bases lay between the germline ends. Germline V gene lookup returns CDR1 MDHEN and CDR2 SYDVKM. CDR3 DNA sequence: TGTGCCAGCAGTTTAACAGGTCTCCAGTACTACGAGCAGTACTTC. Its translation is CASSLTGLQYYEQYF. Supplemented by reference TRBV28 and TRBJ2-7, the full variable domain reads DVKVTQSSRYLVKRTGEKVFLECVQDMDHENMFWYRQDPGLGLRLIYFSYDVKMKEKGDIPEGYSVSREKKERFSLILESASTNQTSMYLCASSLTGLQYYEQYFGPGTRLTVT.

V is TRBV15 and J is TRBJ2-1; D gene uncertain. The CDR3 has 14 residues. The V end lost 7 bases, the J end lost 0 bases, and 10 bases lay between the germline ends. Germline-derived CDR1 and CDR2 are LNHNV and YYDKDF (reference sequence). CDR3 region: CATTLGSSYNEQFF. CDR3 DNA: TGTGCCACCACTCTAGGAAGCTCCTACAATGAGCAGTTCTTC.

The V call is TRBV5-1, the J call TRBJ1-1, with TRBD1 matching over 10 bases. V lost 5 bases to trimming and J lost 0 bases; unmatched junction nucleotides: 1. Per the germline V gene, CDR1 is SGHRS and CDR2 is YFSETQ. The length of the CDR3 is 14 residues. CDR3 sequence (DNA): TGCGCCAGCAGGGGACAGGGGATGAACACTGAAGCTTTCTTT. Translating it yields CASRGQGMNTEAFF. The variable domain in full, completed from reference TRBV5-1 and TRBJ1-1, reads KAGVTQTPRYLIKTRGQQVTLSCSPISGHRSVSWYQQTPGQGLQFLFEYFSETQRNKGNFPGRFSGRQFSNSRSEMNVSTLELGDSALYLCASRGQGMNTEAFFGQGTRLTVV.

The chain recombines TRBV5-6 with TRBJ1-2; 7 bases agree with TRBD1. CDR1 and CDR2 (germline): SGHDT, YYEEEE. V dropped 4 bases and J dropped 3; count of bases not matched to a gene: 0. The CDR3 runs to 12 residues. The CDR3 loop is CASSQGDYGYTF. In nucleotides, the CDR3 is TGTGCCAGCAGCCAGGGGGACTATGGCTACACCTTC.

This chain links TRBV9 with TRBJ1-2, with TRBD1 matching over 10 bases. CDR3 length equals 15 residues. V lost 5 bases to trimming and J lost 3 bases; unmatched junction nucleotides: 7. Germline V gene lookup returns CDR1 SGDLS and CDR2 YYNGEE. CDR3 nucleotide sequence: TGTGCCAGCAGTCCAGGACAGGGGGTTGACTATGGCTACACCTTC. Its translation: CASSPGQGVDYGYTF.

This clone was observed a single time. This chain links TRBV15 with TRBJ2-5; D is unresolved. CDR1 is LNHNV, CDR2 YYDKDF, per germline (reference sequence). The CDR3 covers 14 residues. V lost 0 bases and J 5 bases, leaving 10 bases between the germline ends. This CDR3 reads CATSRELPRETQYF. CDR3 nucleotides: TGTGCCACCAGCAGAGAGCTGCCCCGGGAGACCCAGTACTTC. Full variable domain (outside the CDR3, taken from reference TRBV15 and TRBJ2-5): DAMVIQNPRYQVTQFGKPVTLSCSQTLNHNVMYWYQQKSSQAPKLLFHYYDKDFNNEADTPDNFQSRRPNTSFCFLDIRSPGLGDTAMYLCATSRELPRETQYFGPGTRLLVL.